The entry below describes one T cell receptor beta chain. Its cognate antigen is unknown. Vbeta (60) and Jbeta (13) primers were used in the PCR. Sequencing was performed with immunoSEQ multiplex PCR; in TCRdb, only in-frame clones are kept and a portion is missing. Here the sample spans about 150,000 clones, more than 60% being singletons. The sample comes from a study of cytomegalovirus exposure and HLA in healthy donors. Broader study findings: In an earlier analysis, in 587 donors, most V segments appeared productive either ~87% or ~30% of the time. TCR beta chains numbering roughly 150 were designated cytomegalovirus-associated.

In germline, CDR1 is SGHTA, CDR2 FQGNSA. The CDR3 runs 18 residues. The V segment lost 6 bases and the J segment 7 bases; nucleotides outside the gene matches: 18. The source material was PBMCs. The chain uses TRBV7-2 and TRBJ1-5; 10 nucleotides agree with TRBD1. This TCR came from a woman in her 30s in good health and CMV-seropositive. The DNA of the CDR3 is TGTGCCAGCAGTAGGGATAACCCGAGGACAGGGGGTGGGCAGCCCCAGCATTTT. Protein: CASSRDNPRTGGGQPQHF.